One sample yielded the 27 T cell receptor beta chains listed below, sequenced in a study of cytomegalovirus exposure and HLA in healthy donors. 60 Vbeta and 13 Jbeta primers were used in PCR. Profiling relied on immunoSEQ multiplex PCR, and the TCRdb table lists in-frame clones only, not all of them. The sample comprises 130,000 or so clones, 70% to 75% of which are singletons, and roughly 7% rests with the top ten. The specimen was PBMCs. The receptors derive from a male donor in good health and CMV-seronegative.

This chain connects TRBV5-4 to TRBJ1-2; a weak D match, TRBD1 (6 bases). Germline V gives CDR1 SGHNT, CDR2 YYREEE (reference sequence). This CDR3 is built from 13 residues. V was pared by 3 bases and J by 7 bases, with 13 bases between. CDR3 nucleotides: TGTGCCAGCAGCTCACAGGGTACGGCTGGCTACACCTTC. This translates into CASSSQGTAGYTF.

The rearrangement joins TRBV7-3 to TRBJ2-5; D is unclear. The J call may be mistaken, given a closer DNA end match to TRBJ2-7. This CDR3 is built from 15 residues. Germline CDR1 SGHTA, CDR2 FQGTGA. The CDR3 DNA is TGTGCCAGCAGCTTAAGTCCCGAGCCATACTACGAGCAGTACTTC. Protein sequence: CASSLSPEPYYEQYF.

The chain has TRBV7-9 and TRBJ2-7, with 10 bases lining up with TRBD1. Germline V lookup: CDR1 SEHNR, CDR2 FQNEAQ (reference sequence). The CDR3 contains 16 residues. The V and J ends lost 0 bases and 2 bases, in that order; junction bases with no gene match: 4. This CDR3 is CASSLASDRGAYEQYF. The DNA of the CDR3 is TGTGCCAGCAGCTTAGCGTCGGACAGGGGGGCCTACGAGCAGTACTTC. Filled out from reference TRBV7-9 and TRBJ2-7, the complete variable domain reads DTGVSQNPRHKITKRGQNVTFRCDPISEHNRLYWYRQTLGQGPEFLTYFQNEAQLEKSRLLSDRFSAERPKGSFSTLEIQRTEQGDSAMYLCASSLASDRGAYEQYFGPGTRLTVT.

J is TRBJ1-6 and V is TRBV2; D unresolved. This CDR3 contains 13 residues. V was clipped by 4 bases and J by 10 bases, with 11 bases between them. Germline V gene sequence: CDR1 SNHLY, CDR2 FYNNEI. In DNA, the CDR3 is TGTGCCAGCAGTGGGATGAGGGAATCACCCCTCCACTTT. Protein sequence: CASSGMRESPLHF.

In DNA form, the CDR3 reads TGTGCCAGCAGCTGGGAGGGGGAATCAGATACGCAGTATTTT. It encodes CASSWEGESDTQYF. V gene TRBV9 combines with J gene TRBJ2-3; possible D gene TRBD2, 7 bases. Germline-derived CDR1 and CDR2 are SGDLS and YYNGEE. Trimming shortened V by 4 bases and J by 4 bases, and 13 bases separated the two germline ends. The length of the CDR3 is 14 residues.

This chain joins TRBV5-4 and TRBJ2-3, with no clear D. The germline V and J ends were trimmed by 2 bases and 4 bases, with 5 bases remaining between them. The CDR3 length is 12 residues. CDR1 is SGHNT and CDR2 is YYREEE in the germline V gene (reference sequence). CDR3 nucleotides: TGTGCCAGCAGCTTTTCGGCAGATACGCAGTATTTT. Its translation: CASSFSADTQYF.

This rearrangement joins TRBV4-1 to TRBJ1-2; D uncertain. Trimming took 0 bases from V and 7 from J, leaving 18 bases between them. The CDR3 has 16 residues. Germline CDR1 is MGHRA and CDR2 is YSYEKL. CDR3 DNA: TGCGCCAGCAGCCAAGATATGGGAGGATACTCGACTGGCTACACCTTC. Translated: CASSQDMGGYSTGYTF.

This chain links TRBV9 with TRBJ1-3; no clear D gene. The CDR3 spans 13 residues. The germline V and J ends were trimmed by 0 bases and 9 bases, with 10 bases remaining between them. Germline-derived CDR1 and CDR2 are SGDLS and YYNGEE. The CDR3 sequence is CASSVEGRGTIYF. As DNA, the CDR3 is TGTGCCAGCAGCGTAGAAGGTCGAGGCACCATATATTTT.

The V and J genes are TRBV6-1 and TRBJ1-2, with TRBD1 identical over 9 bases. The CDR3 has 13 amino acids. Looked up from germline, CDR1 is MNHNS and CDR2 is SASEGT. Trimming cost V 6 bases and J 6 bases; bases outside gene matches: 5. The CDR3 coding sequence is TGTGCCAGCAGCGGAACAGGGGGCGATGGCTACACCTTC. Translated, it gives CASSGTGGDGYTF.

This clone was recorded a few times. The chain links TRBV28 to TRBJ1-5; D call uncertain. Looked up from germline, CDR1 is MDHEN and CDR2 is SYDVKM. Trimming stripped 10 bases from V and 3 bases from J, with 13 bases between. The CDR3 sequence is 13 residues long. The CDR3, as DNA: TGTGCCACCATTACCGGTCTCAATCAGCCCCAGCATTTT. Protein sequence: CATITGLNQPQHF.

The J gene is TRBJ2-5, the V gene TRBV27; 8 bases are shared with TRBD1. The J call may not be correct, given that the DNA end is closer to TRBJ2-7. Germline V gives CDR1 MNHEY, CDR2 SMNVEV (reference sequence). The CDR3 covers 14 residues. The CDR3 sequence: CASSFGQGPYEQYF. The CDR3 region has the DNA TGTGCCAGCAGTTTCGGACAGGGCCCCTACGAGCAGTACTTC.

The table lists this clone with a few counts. The chain employs TRBV11-2 and TRBJ2-7, with 11 positions matching TRBD1. V lost 3 bases, J lost 3 bases, and 1 base stayed unmatched. The CDR3 contains 14 residues. CDR1 is SGHAT and CDR2 is FQNNGV in the germline V gene. CDR3 nucleotides: TGTGCCAGCAGCTTGGGGACAGGGGGCTACGAGCAGTACTTC. Protein sequence: CASSLGTGGYEQYF.

The V call is TRBV28, the J call TRBJ1-5, with TRBD1 matching 8 bases. CDR1 and CDR2 (germline): MDHEN, SYDVKM. With 5 bases clipped from V and 0 bases from J, the junction kept 24 bases outside the gene matches. CDR3 length: 22 residues. The CDR3 here is CASSLNPALDRVWDFSNQPQHF. CDR3 nucleotide sequence: TGTGCCAGCAGTCTTAACCCCGCCCTGGACAGGGTATGGGATTTTAGCAATCAGCCCCAGCATTTT. The whole variable domain, filled in from reference TRBV28 and TRBJ1-5, reads DVKVTQSSRYLVKRTGEKVFLECVQDMDHENMFWYRQDPGLGLRLIYFSYDVKMKEKGDIPEGYSVSREKKERFSLILESASTNQTSMYLCASSLNPALDRVWDFSNQPQHFGDGTRLSIL.

V usage is TRBV19 and J usage is TRBJ1-2; 11 bases are shared with TRBD1. The V gene end was trimmed by 4 bases and the J gene end by 7 bases; junction bases not matched to a gene: 8. The CDR3 spans 15 residues. Germline V gene sequence: CDR1 LNHDA, CDR2 SQIVND (reference sequence). The chain's CDR3 is CASSNGQGALGGYTF. For the CDR3, the DNA is TGTGCCAGTAGTAACGGACAGGGGGCCCTCGGTGGCTACACCTTC.

The rearrangement joins TRBV5-1 to TRBJ2-3; 13 positions agree with TRBD2. The germline V gene has CDR1 SGHRS and CDR2 YFSETQ. The trim removed 6 bases at V and 2 bases at J, leaving 6 bases unmatched. There are 16 residues in the CDR3. DNA for the CDR3: TGCGCCAGCACGGGACTAGCGGGACGGGCCACAGATACGCAGTATTTT. It codes for CASTGLAGRATDTQYF.

The CDR3 sequence: CAWSDLFGGTEAFF. The CDR3 DNA is TGTGCCTGGAGTGATCTGTTCGGGGGGACTGAAGCTTTCTTT. The chain carries TRBV30 and TRBJ1-1; perhaps TRBD1 as D (5 bases). This CDR3 spans 14 amino acids. Germline assignment: CDR1 GTSNPN and CDR2 SVGIG (reference sequence). V was pared by 1 base and J by 5 bases, with 14 bases between. The variable domain in full, completed from reference TRBV30 and TRBJ1-1, reads SQTIHQWPATLVQPVGSPLSLECTVEGTSNPNLYWYRQAAGRGLQLLFYSVGIGQISSEVPQNLSASRPQDRQFILSSKKLLLSDSGFYLCAWSDLFGGTEAFFGQGTRLTVV.

This clone was counted a few times. The gene calls are TRBV6-1 and TRBJ1-3; tentatively, D is TRBD1 (6 bases). Deletions cut 6 bases from V and 1 base from J, with 13 bases between. Germline CDR1 reads MNHNS; CDR2 reads SASEGT. This CDR3 is 15 amino acids long. CDR3 in amino acids: CASRPQGPSGNTIYF. Here the CDR3 DNA reads TGTGCCAGCAGACCACAGGGACCTTCTGGAAACACCATATATTTT.

This chain uses TRBV27 with TRBJ1-2; D is unclear. The CDR3 is 14 amino acids. The germline V gene encodes CDR1 MNHEY and CDR2 SMNVEV (reference sequence). V gave up 5 bases and J gave up 0 bases, with 10 bases separating them. The chain's CDR3 is CASSPIIANYGYTF. CDR3 DNA: TGTGCCAGCAGTCCGATAATAGCTAACTATGGCTACACCTTC.

This clone was detected only once. V usage is TRBV5-1 and J usage is TRBJ2-6, with 9 bases identical to TRBD1. Losses at the gene ends were 9 bases for V and 2 bases for J; bases not matched to a gene: 6. Per the germline V gene, CDR1 is SGHRS and CDR2 is YFSETQ. The CDR3 extends over 15 amino acids. This CDR3 is CATSGTGTGANVLTF. In DNA form, the CDR3 reads TGCGCCACCTCCGGGACAGGGACTGGGGCCAACGTCCTGACTTTC.

This clone was seen only a few times. The V call is TRBV28, the J call TRBJ1-5; TRBD1 is a possible D gene (5 bases). With 7 bases removed from V and 3 bases from J, the gap between germline ends came to 10 bases. The CDR3 has 13 residues. The germline V gene has CDR1 MDHEN and CDR2 SYDVKM. The DNA for the CDR3 is TGTGCCAGCACGACAGTCCTCAATCAGCCCCAGCATTTT. Its protein product is CASTTVLNQPQHF.

This clone was seen a few times. The rearrangement joins TRBV9 to TRBJ1-3; 7 bases align to TRBD1. The CDR3 extends over 14 amino acids. The germline V gene encodes CDR1 SGDLS and CDR2 YYNGEE. V shed 0 bases and J 4 bases; nucleotides not matched to a gene: 1. Here the CDR3 reads CASSVVGQGNTIYF. The CDR3 region has the DNA TGTGCCAGCAGCGTAGTGGGACAGGGAAACACCATATATTTT.

For the CDR3, the DNA is TGTGCCAGCAGACCTCGGGTAGCGGGAGGTCAAGAGACCCAGTACTTC. As protein: CASRPRVAGGQETQYF. This chain joins TRBV28 and TRBJ2-5, with 10 nucleotides matching TRBD2. This CDR3 region has 16 residues. V trimming: 6 bases; J trimming: 2 bases; junction bases outside the gene matches: 9. Germline CDR1 MDHEN, CDR2 SYDVKM. The variable domain in full, completed from reference TRBV28 and TRBJ2-5, reads DVKVTQSSRYLVKRTGEKVFLECVQDMDHENMFWYRQDPGLGLRLIYFSYDVKMKEKGDIPEGYSVSREKKERFSLILESASTNQTSMYLCASRPRVAGGQETQYFGPGTRLLVL.

The chain uses TRBV5-1 and TRBJ2-7; D unresolved. The CDR3 covers 15 residues. The germline CDR1 and CDR2 sequences are SGHRS and YFSETQ. Trimming cost V 4 bases and J 0 bases, with 14 bases left between them. The CDR3 DNA reads TGCGCCAGCAGCCCAGGCGACCGAATCTCCTACGAGCAGTACTTC. This sequence encodes CASSPGDRISYEQYF. Variable domain in full (rest from reference TRBV5-1 and TRBJ2-7): KAGVTQTPRYLIKTRGQQVTLSCSPISGHRSVSWYQQTPGQGLQFLFEYFSETQRNKGNFPGRFSGRQFSNSRSEMNVSTLELGDSALYLCASSPGDRISYEQYFGPGTRLTVT.

Concerning this clone itself: This specimen includes other DNA sequences encoding the same CDR3. The rearrangement joins TRBV19 to TRBJ2-5; D gene unclear. The germline gives CDR1 LNHDA, CDR2 SQIVND (reference sequence). CDR3 size: 14 residues. The V end was cut by 1 base, the J end by 1 base, with 7 bases between. CDR3 in DNA: TGTGCCAGTAGTATAGGAGGTAGCCAAGAGACCCAGTACTTC. Translation: CASSIGGSQETQYF.

V usage is TRBV27 and J usage is TRBJ1-4; 8 bases line up with TRBD1. Germline V gene data show CDR1 as MNHEY and CDR2 as SMNVEV (reference sequence). The CDR3 length is 15 residues. V dropped 6 bases and J dropped 8; count of bases not matched to a gene: 11. The CDR3 spells CASRPGGGSGEKLFF. DNA for the CDR3: TGTGCCAGCAGGCCAGGGGGCGGATCCGGGGAAAAACTGTTTTTT.

V gene TRBV29-1 combines with J gene TRBJ2-7, with 14 bases aligning to TRBD2. After removal of 4 bases from V and 0 bases from J, the junction contained 11 bases not matched to a gene. This CDR3 has 18 residues. Germline V gene sequence: CDR1 SQVTM, CDR2 ANQGSEA. In DNA form, the CDR3 reads TGCAGCGTTGTAAGCCGGACTAGCGGGAGGTCCTCCTCCTACGAGCAGTACTTC. Residues: CSVVSRTSGRSSSYEQYF.

CDR3 sequence (DNA): TGTGCCAGTAGTAGTAGCGCCATTCCAAGGGGGACCGGGGAGCTGTTTTTT. It translates to CASSSSAIPRGTGELFF. The genes are TRBV19 and TRBJ2-2; possibly TRBD1 for D (6 bases). This CDR3 comprises 17 residues. Germline V gene lookup returns CDR1 LNHDA and CDR2 SQIVND (reference sequence). The V end was cut by 4 bases, the J end by 5 bases, with 20 bases between.